Listed here are 31 T cell receptor beta chains from one sample, sequenced in a study of T-cell memory formation after mild COVID-19. TCRdb redid the calling of the 5' RACE reads with MiXCR, one entry per CDR3 protein. The sample consists of hundreds of thousands of distinct CDR3 sequences, 15% of them appearing once. Sequenced input: PBMCs or a T cell subset sorted from them (not recorded which). Source of these receptors: a man between 18 and 29 years old who had mild COVID-19 (a few samples of this study predate the infection). Cell type and time point are not known.

J is TRBJ1-1 and V is TRBV29-1, with D possibly being TRBD1 (6 bases). Trimming removed 2 bases from V and 10 bases from J, with 8 bases in between. Germline CDR1 and CDR2: SQVTM and ANQGSEA. The CDR3 runs to 10 residues. The CDR3 region is CSVERGGAFF. CDR3 bases: TGCAGCGTTGAAAGGGGGGGAGCTTTCTTT. The variable domain in full, with the rest retrieved from reference TRBV29-1 and TRBJ1-1, is SAVISQKPSRDICQRGTSLTIQCQVDSQVTMMFWYRQQPGQSLTLIATANQGSEATYESGFVIDKFPISRPNLTFSTLTVSNMSPEDSSIYLCSVERGGAFFGQGTRLTVV.

This clonotype was seen more than once but under ten times. The chain has TRBV7-9 and TRBJ2-3; 8 bases are shared with TRBD2. After removal of 2 bases from V and 6 bases from J, the junction contained 13 bases not matched to a gene. CDR3 length: 17 amino acids. The V gene's germline CDR1 is SEHNR and CDR2 FQNEAQ (reference sequence). In nucleotides, the CDR3 is TGTGCCAGCAGCTTACCCTTAGGCGGGGGGCCGTCTGATACGCAGTATTTT. Translating it yields CASSLPLGGGPSDTQYF.

This clonotype has just a few counts. A junction end diverges from the germline sequence, so it may reflect a read error. This chain links TRBV7-7 with TRBJ2-5; D gene unclear. There are 13 residues in the CDR3. Germline CDR1 is SSHAT and CDR2 is FNYEAQ (reference sequence). The CDR3 sequence: CASSERALGTQYF. CDR3 bases: TGTGCTAGCAGCGAACGAGCTTTGGGGACCCAGTACTTC.

This clonotype was seen ten or more times. This chain connects TRBV19 to TRBJ2-1; TRBD1 matches 7 bases. Germline V gives CDR1 LNHDA, CDR2 SQIVND (reference sequence). The CDR3 is 15 residues long. Unmatched junction bases numbered 4, after V lost 5 bases and J lost 0 bases. This chain's CDR3 is CASSARDSSYNEQFF. The CDR3 DNA reads TGTGCCAGTAGTGCCCGGGACAGCTCCTACAATGAGCAGTTCTTC.

The rearrangement joins TRBV11-2 to TRBJ2-5; D might be TRBD1 or TRBD2, each matching 5 bases. Between the trimmed V and J ends, which lost 0 bases and 9 bases, there was a span of 20 bases. Germline lookup yields CDR1 SGHAT and CDR2 FQNNGV. This CDR3 has 16 residues. The CDR3 loop reads CASSLEGVLVYGAQYF. CDR3 coding DNA: TGTGCCAGCAGCTTAGAAGGGGTTTTGGTCTACGGGGCCCAGTACTTC.

V gene TRBV20-1 combines with J gene TRBJ1-3; no clear D gene. Trimming left V 3 bases short and J 4 bases short, with 10 bases between. Germline assignment: CDR1 DFQATT and CDR2 SNEGSKA (reference sequence). This CDR3 has 13 amino acids. CDR3 sequence (DNA): TGCAGTGCTAGGGCCCCCCCAGGAAACACCATATATTTT. Translation: CSARAPPGNTIYF.

In this sample, this clonotype turned up many times. V is TRBV5-1 and J is TRBJ2-1, with D perhaps TRBD2 (6 bases). The CDR3 is 14 residues long. Germline values: CDR1 SGHRS, CDR2 YFSETQ. The germline V and J ends were trimmed by 0 bases and 7 bases, with 11 bases remaining between them. CDR3 sequence reads: CASSLASGGNEQFF. DNA of the CDR3: TGCGCCAGCAGCTTGGCCAGTGGGGGGAATGAGCAGTTCTTC. Based on the CDR3 plus reference TRBV5-1 and TRBJ2-1, the full variable domain is KAGVTQTPRYLIKTRGQQVTLSCSPISGHRSVSWYQQTPGQGLQFLFEYFSETQRNKGNFPGRFSGRQFSNSRSEMNVSTLELGDSALYLCASSLASGGNEQFFGPGTRLTVL.

This clonotype was seen a handful of times. The V and J genes are TRBV28 and TRBJ2-3; D gene ambiguous. Deletions cut 6 bases from V and 5 bases from J, with 18 bases between. Germline lookup yields CDR1 MDHEN and CDR2 SYDVKM. The CDR3 loop spans 15 amino acids. The CDR3 loop reads CASSPGGDLQDTQYF. The CDR3 nucleotides read TGTGCCAGCAGCCCCGGTGGAGATCTACAAGATACGCAGTATTTT. Full variable domain (missing parts from reference TRBV28 and TRBJ2-3): DVKVTQSSRYLVKRTGEKVFLECVQDMDHENMFWYRQDPGLGLRLIYFSYDVKMKEKGDIPEGYSVSREKKERFSLILESASTNQTSMYLCASSPGGDLQDTQYFGPGTRLTVL.

This sequence joins TRBV28 and TRBJ2-7; D possibly corresponds to TRBD1 (6 bases). V lost 4 bases and J 2 bases, leaving 12 bases between the germline ends. CDR1 is MDHEN and CDR2 is SYDVKM in the germline V gene. The CDR3 is 14 amino acids. CDR3 nucleotide sequence: TGTGCCAGCAGTTCAGGGGCCCCGCCCTACGAGCAGTACGTC. This gives the protein CASSSGAPPYEQYV.

There are many counts of this clonotype. This rearrangement joins TRBV15 to TRBJ2-5; 7 nucleotides line up with TRBD2. Germline assignment: CDR1 LNHNV and CDR2 YYDKDF (reference sequence). This CDR3 is 13 amino acids long. V dropped 3 bases and J dropped 5; count of bases not matched to a gene: 3. The chain's CDR3 is CATSSLSGETQYF. The CDR3 DNA reads as TGTGCCACCAGCAGCCTTAGCGGGGAGACCCAGTACTTC.

This clonotype has only a few counts. This chain connects TRBV10-3 to TRBJ2-5; weak D call: TRBD2 (5 bases). Germline V gene data show CDR1 as ENHRY and CDR2 as SYGVKD. V lost 6 bases and J lost 2, with 7 bases in between. This CDR3 has 12 residues. Written as DNA, the CDR3 is TGTGCCATCAGGGGAGTACAAGAGACCCAGTACTTC. This encodes CAIRGVQETQYF.

The V and J genes are TRBV6-1 and TRBJ2-7, with D uncertain. From germline, CDR1 is MNHNS and CDR2 SASEGT. This CDR3 comprises 11 residues. V shed 1 base and J shed 6 bases, with 4 bases lying between them. The CDR3 bases are TGTGCCAGCAGTGAAGGGGGCGAGCAGTACGTC. Translated: CASSEGGEQYV.

This clonotype came up a few times. V gene TRBV2 combines with J gene TRBJ2-1; D is unclear. Germline V lookup: CDR1 SNHLY, CDR2 FYNNEI. The germline V and J ends were trimmed by 2 bases and 8 bases, with 13 bases remaining between them. This CDR3 comprises 14 residues. As DNA, the CDR3 is TGTGCCAGCAGTGAAAATCCTACGAAGGATGAGCAGTTCTTC. Translation: CASSENPTKDEQFF.

This clonotype turned up a few times. The chain couples TRBV6-5 to TRBJ1-1; D may be TRBD1 (5 bases). V was cut by 0 bases and J by 3 bases, with 14 bases left in between. The germline V gene has CDR1 MNHEY and CDR2 SVGAGI. The CDR3 length is 16 residues. This CDR3 is CASSYSGSGRDTEAFF. CDR3 bases: TGTGCCAGCAGTTACTCAGGTTCAGGGCGGGACACTGAAGCTTTCTTT.

This chain links TRBV18 with TRBJ2-5; no reliable D call. The ends were cut back, 3 bases at V and 5 bases at J, with 10 bases in the middle. The CDR3 runs 13 residues. Germline V CDR1 and CDR2: KGHSH, LQKENI. The CDR3 nucleotides are TGTGCCAGCTCACCTGTCCCAGTTGAGACCCAGTACTTC. Translation: CASSPVPVETQYF.

This chain uses TRBV29-1 with TRBJ1-1; no clear D. This CDR3 is built from 12 residues. In germline, CDR1 is SQVTM, CDR2 ANQGSEA. With 4 bases removed from V and 0 bases from J, the gap between germline ends came to 6 bases. The CDR3 DNA reads TGCAGCGTTGGGTGGATGAACACTGAAGCTTTCTTT. This translates into CSVGWMNTEAFF.

The chain links TRBV10-3 to TRBJ1-1; tentative D call: TRBD1 (5 bases). CDR3 size: 13 residues. CDR1 ENHRY and CDR2 SYGVKD come from the germline V gene. The ends were cut back, 2 bases at V and 5 bases at J, with 9 bases in the middle. CDR3 nucleotide sequence: TGTGCCATCAGTGAGGCAGGGAAAACTGAAGCTTTCTTT. Translating it yields CAISEAGKTEAFF.

J is TRBJ2-6 and V is TRBV10-3; D is undetermined. Germline-derived CDR1 and CDR2 are ENHRY and SYGVKD. V was pared by 4 bases and J by 0 bases, with 10 bases between. The length of the CDR3 is 16 residues. CDR3 in DNA: TGTGCCATCAGTGGTACCGCAGGCTCTGGGGCCAACGTCCTGACTTTC. Residues: CAISGTAGSGANVLTF.

This clonotype was observed a handful of times. The chain employs TRBV20-1 and TRBJ1-6; 9 nucleotides agree with TRBD1. Unmatched junction bases numbered 1, after V lost 0 bases and J lost 1 base. The CDR3 has 16 amino acids. Germline CDR1 and CDR2: DFQATT and SNEGSKA (reference sequence). CDR3 DNA: TGCAGTGCTAGAGAGGGGACAGGGTCCTATAATTCACCCCTCCACTTT. It codes for CSAREGTGSYNSPLHF.

The chain recombines TRBV30 with TRBJ2-3; no clear D. The CDR3 consists of 13 residues. The V gene lost 4 bases and the J gene lost 2 bases, with 10 bases spanning the gap. Germline V gene lookup returns CDR1 GTSNPN and CDR2 SVGIG (reference sequence). The chain's CDR3 is CAWTKGPTDTQYF. The CDR3 DNA reads as TGTGCCTGGACTAAAGGACCCACAGATACGCAGTATTTT.

Only a few counts were recorded for this clonotype. The chain is built from TRBV7-8 and TRBJ2-3; D is unresolved. Germline V CDR1 and CDR2: SGHVS, FQNEAQ. CDR3 length equals 15 residues. V gave up 5 bases and J gave up 3 bases, with 15 bases separating them. The CDR3 here is CASSKGPDGTDTQYF. The CDR3 nucleotides read TGTGCCAGCAGCAAGGGCCCCGATGGGACAGATACGCAGTATTTT.

The CDR3 loop reads CASSPPGRMNTEAFF. CDR3 nucleotide sequence: TGTGCCAGCAGCCCTCCGGGACGGATGAACACTGAAGCTTTCTTT. The J gene is TRBJ1-1, the V gene TRBV7-9, with D possibly being TRBD1 (5 bases). The CDR3 totals 15 residues. V was pared by 5 bases and J by 0 bases, with 13 bases between. Germline-derived CDR1 and CDR2 are SEHNR and FQNEAQ (reference sequence).

This chain connects TRBV3-1 to TRBJ2-1; no clear D gene. The CDR3 is made up of 17 amino acids. Germline CDR1 reads LGHDT; CDR2 reads YNNKEL (reference sequence). The V gene lost 0 bases and the J gene lost 3 bases, with 15 bases spanning the gap. The CDR3 coding sequence is TGTGCCAGCAGCCAAGATGGATCCCGAGCCCACTACAATGAGCAGTTCTTC. Translating gives CASSQDGSRAHYNEQFF.

CDR3 bases: TGTGCCAGCAGCGTGGGGGAGGGGGGATTGGGTCAGCCCCAGCATTTT. Protein sequence: CASSVGEGGLGQPQHF. This chain connects TRBV9 to TRBJ1-5; D possibly corresponds to TRBD1 (6 bases). The CDR3 extends over 16 amino acids. Germline V CDR1 and CDR2: SGDLS, YYNGEE. V was clipped by 2 bases and J by 6 bases, with 18 bases between them.

This chain uses TRBV4-1 with TRBJ2-7; weak D call: TRBD1 (5 bases). Germline V gene sequence: CDR1 MGHRA, CDR2 YSYEKL. V was clipped by 8 bases and J by 0 bases, with 14 bases between them. The CDR3 length is 14 residues. CDR3 nucleotides: TGCGCCAGCCAGGGAAGGACCCTCTCCTACGAGCAGTACGTC. The encoded protein is CASQGRTLSYEQYV.

The chain uses TRBV11-3 and TRBJ2-7, with D tentatively TRBD2 (5 bases). V was cut by 5 bases and J by 6 bases, with 14 bases left in between. CDR1 is SGHNT, CDR2 YENEEA, per germline. This CDR3 is built from 13 residues. The CDR3: CASSPNLAAEQYF. The DNA of the CDR3 is TGTGCCAGCAGCCCTAACCTAGCAGCCGAGCAGTACTTC.

This clonotype has just a few counts. The chain carries TRBV6-5 and TRBJ2-7; D perhaps matches TRBD1 (5 bases). The V end was cut by 2 bases, the J end by 3 bases, with 11 bases between. Germline V CDR1 and CDR2: MNHEY, SVGAGI. The CDR3 runs to 14 residues. CDR3 sequence (DNA): TGTGCCAGCAGTTACAGGGGTGGGCTCTACGAGCAGTACTTC. This gives the protein CASSYRGGLYEQYF.

This clonotype has more than one count but fewer than ten. The chain employs TRBV5-1 and TRBJ1-5, with D uncertain. V was shortened by 5 bases and J by 5 bases, with 17 bases between the two germline ends. Germline-derived CDR1 and CDR2 are SGHRS and YFSETQ. The CDR3 runs 15 residues. The CDR3, as DNA: TGCGCCAGCAGTCCCCAAGATTCGACTGATCAGCCCCAGCATTTT. Protein: CASSPQDSTDQPQHF.

This clonotype was seen only a few times. V gene TRBV6-2 or TRBV6-3 combines with J gene TRBJ2-3; D might be TRBD1 (5 bases). V lost 6 bases and J 10 bases, leaving 17 bases between the germline ends. CDR1 is MNHEY, CDR2 SVGEGT, per germline. The CDR3 has 13 residues. The CDR3 reads CASRNSRVTAQYF. As DNA, the CDR3 is TGTGCCAGCAGAAACAGCAGGGTGACGGCGCAGTATTTT.

In its sample, this clonotype was seen many times. J is TRBJ2-1 and V is TRBV20-1; D perhaps matches TRBD2 (5 bases). The germline CDR1 and CDR2 sequences are DFQATT and SNEGSKA (reference sequence). V was trimmed by 7 bases and J by 7 bases, leaving 17 bases between them. The CDR3 extends over 13 amino acids. The CDR3 spells CSVGGIPANEQFF. In nucleotides, the CDR3 is TGCAGTGTTGGAGGCATCCCCGCGAATGAGCAGTTCTTC.

This clonotype was seen a handful of times. The chain is built from TRBV9 and TRBJ1-1; D remains unclear. V lost 4 bases and J lost 6, with 13 bases in between. The germline CDR1 and CDR2 sequences are SGDLS and YYNGEE. The CDR3 is 13 amino acids. The CDR3 spells CASSNWPGSEAFF. The DNA for the CDR3 is TGTGCCAGCAGCAATTGGCCTGGCTCTGAAGCTTTCTTT. Full variable domain (outside the CDR3, taken from reference TRBV9 and TRBJ1-1): DSGVTQTPKHLITATGQRVTLRCSPRSGDLSVYWYQQSLDQGLQFLIQYYNGEERAKGNILERFSAQQFPDLHSELNLSSLELGDSALYFCASSNWPGSEAFFGQGTRLTVV.